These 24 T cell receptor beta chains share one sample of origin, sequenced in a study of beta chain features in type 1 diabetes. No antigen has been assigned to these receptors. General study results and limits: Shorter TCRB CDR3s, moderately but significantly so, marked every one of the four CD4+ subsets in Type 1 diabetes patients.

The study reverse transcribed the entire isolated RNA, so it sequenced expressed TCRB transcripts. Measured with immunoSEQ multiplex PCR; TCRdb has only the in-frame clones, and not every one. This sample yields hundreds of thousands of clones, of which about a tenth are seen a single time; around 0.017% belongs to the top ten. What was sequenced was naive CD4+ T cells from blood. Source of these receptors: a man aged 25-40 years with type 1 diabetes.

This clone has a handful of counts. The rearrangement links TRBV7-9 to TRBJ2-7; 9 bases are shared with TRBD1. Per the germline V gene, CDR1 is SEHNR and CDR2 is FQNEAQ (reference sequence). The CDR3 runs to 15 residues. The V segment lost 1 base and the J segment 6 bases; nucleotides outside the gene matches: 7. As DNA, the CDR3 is TGTGCCAGCAGCTTAGAAGGGACAGGGTTCTCCGAGCAGTACTTC. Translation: CASSLEGTGFSEQYF.

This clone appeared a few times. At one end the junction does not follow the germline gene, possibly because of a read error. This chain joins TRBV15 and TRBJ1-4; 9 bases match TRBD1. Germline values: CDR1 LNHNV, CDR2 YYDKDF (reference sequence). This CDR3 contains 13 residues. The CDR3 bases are TGTGCCACCAGCAAAGACCGAACCGGGACAGGGCTTTTT. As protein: CATSKDRTGTGLF.

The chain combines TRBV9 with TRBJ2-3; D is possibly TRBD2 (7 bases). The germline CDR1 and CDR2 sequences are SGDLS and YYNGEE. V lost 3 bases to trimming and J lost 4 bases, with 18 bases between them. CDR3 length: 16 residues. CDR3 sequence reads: CASSAVGGGRADTQYF. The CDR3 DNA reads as TGTGCCAGCAGCGCCGTGGGGGGGGGCCGCGCAGATACGCAGTATTTT.

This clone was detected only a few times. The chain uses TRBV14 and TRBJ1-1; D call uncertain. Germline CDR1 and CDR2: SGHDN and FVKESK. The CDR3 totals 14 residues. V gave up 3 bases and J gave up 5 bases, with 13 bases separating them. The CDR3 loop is CASSQRPGRTEAFF. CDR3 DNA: TGTGCCAGCAGCCAGAGACCGGGAAGGACTGAAGCTTTCTTT.

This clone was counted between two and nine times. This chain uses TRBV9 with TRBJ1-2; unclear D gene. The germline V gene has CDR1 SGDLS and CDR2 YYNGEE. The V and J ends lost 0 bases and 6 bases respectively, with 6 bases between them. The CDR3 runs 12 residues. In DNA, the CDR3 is TGTGCCAGCAGCGTAGTTGAGGATGGCTACACCTTC. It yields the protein CASSVVEDGYTF.

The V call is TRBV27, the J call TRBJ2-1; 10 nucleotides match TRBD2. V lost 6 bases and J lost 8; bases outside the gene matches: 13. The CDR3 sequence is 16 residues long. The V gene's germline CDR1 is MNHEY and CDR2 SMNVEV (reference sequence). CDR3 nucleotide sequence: TGTGCCAGCAGAACCCGGGGAGCGGGGGGGAGGGATGAGCAGTTCTTC. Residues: CASRTRGAGGRDEQFF.

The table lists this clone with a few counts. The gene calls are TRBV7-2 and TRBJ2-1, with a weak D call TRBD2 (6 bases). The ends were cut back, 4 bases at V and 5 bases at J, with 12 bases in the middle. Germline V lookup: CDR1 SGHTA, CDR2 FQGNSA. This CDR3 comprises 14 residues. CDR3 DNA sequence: TGTGCCAGCAGCTCCCCGACGGGGGACAATGAGCAGTTCTTC. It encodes CASSSPTGDNEQFF.

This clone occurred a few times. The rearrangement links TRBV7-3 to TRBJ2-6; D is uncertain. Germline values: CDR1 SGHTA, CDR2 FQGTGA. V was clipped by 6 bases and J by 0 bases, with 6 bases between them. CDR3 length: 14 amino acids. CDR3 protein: CASRAPSGANVLTF. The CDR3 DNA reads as TGTGCCAGCAGAGCACCCTCTGGGGCCAACGTCCTGACTTTC.

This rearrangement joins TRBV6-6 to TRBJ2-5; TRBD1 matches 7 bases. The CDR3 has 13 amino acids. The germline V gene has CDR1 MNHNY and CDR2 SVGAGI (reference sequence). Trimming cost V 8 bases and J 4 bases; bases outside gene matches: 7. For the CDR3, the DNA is TGTGCCAGCTGGGACAGCATAGCAGAGACCCAGTACTTC. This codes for CASWDSIAETQYF.

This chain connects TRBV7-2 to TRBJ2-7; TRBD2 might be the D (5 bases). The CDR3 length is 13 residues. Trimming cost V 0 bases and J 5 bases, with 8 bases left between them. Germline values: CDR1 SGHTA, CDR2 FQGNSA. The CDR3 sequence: CASSLARENEQYF. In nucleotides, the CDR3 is TGTGCCAGCAGCTTAGCGAGGGAAAACGAGCAGTACTTC.

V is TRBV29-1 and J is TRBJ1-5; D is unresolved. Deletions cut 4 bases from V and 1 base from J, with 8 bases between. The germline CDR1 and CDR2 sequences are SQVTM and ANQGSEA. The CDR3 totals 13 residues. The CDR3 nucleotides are TGCAGCGTTGGTACTCAAAGCAATCAGCCCCAGCATTTT. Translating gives CSVGTQSNQPQHF.

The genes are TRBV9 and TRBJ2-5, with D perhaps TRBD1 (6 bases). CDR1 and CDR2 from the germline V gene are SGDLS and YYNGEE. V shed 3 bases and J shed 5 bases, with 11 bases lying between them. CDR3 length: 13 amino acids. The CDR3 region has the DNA TGTGCCAGCAGCGATACAGGGCGGGAGACCCAGTACTTC. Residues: CASSDTGRETQYF. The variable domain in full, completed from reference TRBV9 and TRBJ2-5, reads DSGVTQTPKHLITATGQRVTLRCSPRSGDLSVYWYQQSLDQGLQFLIQYYNGEERAKGNILERFSAQQFPDLHSELNLSSLELGDSALYFCASSDTGRETQYFGPGTRLLVL.

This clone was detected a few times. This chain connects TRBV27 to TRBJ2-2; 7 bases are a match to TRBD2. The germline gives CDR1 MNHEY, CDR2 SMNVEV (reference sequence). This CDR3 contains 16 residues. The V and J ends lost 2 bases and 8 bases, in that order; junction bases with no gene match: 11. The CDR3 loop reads CASSLIPAGQGGELFF. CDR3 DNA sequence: TGTGCCAGCAGTTTAATTCCAGCGGGGCAGGGAGGGGAGCTGTTTTTT.

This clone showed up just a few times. The CDR3 protein is CATSSRDKENIQYF. CDR3 DNA sequence: TGTGCCACCAGCAGCCGGGACAAAGAAAACATTCAGTACTTC. The chain carries TRBV15 and TRBJ2-4, with D tentatively TRBD1 (6 bases). The CDR3 spans 14 residues. Germline V gene data show CDR1 as LNHNV and CDR2 as YYDKDF (reference sequence). V lost 3 bases, J lost 5 bases, and 11 bases lay in between.

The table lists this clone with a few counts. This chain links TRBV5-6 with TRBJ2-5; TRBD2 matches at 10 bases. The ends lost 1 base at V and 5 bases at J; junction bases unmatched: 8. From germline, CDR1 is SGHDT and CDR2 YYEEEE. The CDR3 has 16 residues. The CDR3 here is CASSLWSGGAWETQYF. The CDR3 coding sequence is TGTGCCAGCAGCTTGTGGAGCGGGGGGGCCTGGGAGACCCAGTACTTC.

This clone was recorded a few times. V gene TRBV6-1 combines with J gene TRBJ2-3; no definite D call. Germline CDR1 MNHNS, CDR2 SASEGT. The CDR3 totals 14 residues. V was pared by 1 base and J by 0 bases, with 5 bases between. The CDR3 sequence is CASSEVASTDTQYF. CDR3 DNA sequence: TGTGCCAGCAGTGAAGTAGCTAGCACAGATACGCAGTATTTT.

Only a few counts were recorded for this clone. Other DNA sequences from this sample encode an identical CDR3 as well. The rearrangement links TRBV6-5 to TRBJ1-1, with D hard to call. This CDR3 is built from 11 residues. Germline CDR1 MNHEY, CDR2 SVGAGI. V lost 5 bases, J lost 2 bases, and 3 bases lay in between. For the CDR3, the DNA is TGTGCCAGCAGTCGTAACACTGAAGCTTTCTTT. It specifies CASSRNTEAFF.

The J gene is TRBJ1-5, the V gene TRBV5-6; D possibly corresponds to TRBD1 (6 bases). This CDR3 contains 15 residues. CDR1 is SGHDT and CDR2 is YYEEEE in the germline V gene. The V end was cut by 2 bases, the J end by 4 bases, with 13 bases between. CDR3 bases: TGTGCCAGCAGCTTTTGGGGTAGGGGGAATCAGCCCCAGCATTTT. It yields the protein CASSFWGRGNQPQHF.

CDR3 sequence: CASSQASGGQGADTQYF. DNA of the CDR3: TGTGCCAGCAGCCAAGCTAGCGGGGGGCAGGGTGCAGATACGCAGTATTTT. The chain uses TRBV4-2 and TRBJ2-3, with 11 bases identical to TRBD2. V shed 1 base and J 4 bases; nucleotides not matched to a gene: 7. Germline CDR1 LGHNA, CDR2 YNFKEQ. The CDR3 spans 17 residues.

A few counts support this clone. This CDR3 is CASSRGGGSYNEQFF. The CDR3 DNA follows: TGTGCCAGCAGCCGCGGGGGGGGCTCCTACAATGAGCAGTTCTTC. V and J are TRBV7-9 and TRBJ2-1; 9 bases map to TRBD2. Per the germline V gene, CDR1 is SEHNR and CDR2 is FQNEAQ (reference sequence). J gave up 0 bases and V 5 bases, and 2 bases lay outside the gene matches. The CDR3 is 15 residues long.

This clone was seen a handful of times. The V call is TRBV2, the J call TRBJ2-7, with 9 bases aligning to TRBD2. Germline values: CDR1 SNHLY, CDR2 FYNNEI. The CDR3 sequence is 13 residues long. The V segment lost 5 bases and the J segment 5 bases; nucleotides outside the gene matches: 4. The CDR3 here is CASSLSGGHEQYF. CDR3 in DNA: TGTGCCAGCAGTCTTAGCGGGGGCCACGAGCAGTACTTC.

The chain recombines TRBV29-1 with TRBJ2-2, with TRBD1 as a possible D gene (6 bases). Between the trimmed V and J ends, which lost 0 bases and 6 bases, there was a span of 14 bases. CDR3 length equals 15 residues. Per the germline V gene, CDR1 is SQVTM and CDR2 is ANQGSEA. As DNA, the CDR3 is TGCAGCGTTGAAGATTGGGCACAGGGCGCCGGGGAGCTGTTTTTT. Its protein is CSVEDWAQGAGELFF.

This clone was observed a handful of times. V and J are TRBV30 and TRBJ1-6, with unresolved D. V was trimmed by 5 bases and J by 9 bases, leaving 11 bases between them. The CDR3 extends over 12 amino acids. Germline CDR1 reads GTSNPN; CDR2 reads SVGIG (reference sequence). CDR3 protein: CAWGDTFSPLHF. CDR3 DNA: TGTGCCTGGGGCGACACGTTTTCACCCCTCCACTTT.

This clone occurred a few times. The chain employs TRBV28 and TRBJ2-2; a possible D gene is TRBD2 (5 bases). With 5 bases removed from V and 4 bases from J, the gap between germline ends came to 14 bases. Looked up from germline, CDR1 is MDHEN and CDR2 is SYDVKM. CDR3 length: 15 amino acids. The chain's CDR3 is CASSLRDKSTGELFF. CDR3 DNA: TGTGCCAGCAGTCTCCGGGATAAGTCCACCGGGGAGCTGTTTTTT.